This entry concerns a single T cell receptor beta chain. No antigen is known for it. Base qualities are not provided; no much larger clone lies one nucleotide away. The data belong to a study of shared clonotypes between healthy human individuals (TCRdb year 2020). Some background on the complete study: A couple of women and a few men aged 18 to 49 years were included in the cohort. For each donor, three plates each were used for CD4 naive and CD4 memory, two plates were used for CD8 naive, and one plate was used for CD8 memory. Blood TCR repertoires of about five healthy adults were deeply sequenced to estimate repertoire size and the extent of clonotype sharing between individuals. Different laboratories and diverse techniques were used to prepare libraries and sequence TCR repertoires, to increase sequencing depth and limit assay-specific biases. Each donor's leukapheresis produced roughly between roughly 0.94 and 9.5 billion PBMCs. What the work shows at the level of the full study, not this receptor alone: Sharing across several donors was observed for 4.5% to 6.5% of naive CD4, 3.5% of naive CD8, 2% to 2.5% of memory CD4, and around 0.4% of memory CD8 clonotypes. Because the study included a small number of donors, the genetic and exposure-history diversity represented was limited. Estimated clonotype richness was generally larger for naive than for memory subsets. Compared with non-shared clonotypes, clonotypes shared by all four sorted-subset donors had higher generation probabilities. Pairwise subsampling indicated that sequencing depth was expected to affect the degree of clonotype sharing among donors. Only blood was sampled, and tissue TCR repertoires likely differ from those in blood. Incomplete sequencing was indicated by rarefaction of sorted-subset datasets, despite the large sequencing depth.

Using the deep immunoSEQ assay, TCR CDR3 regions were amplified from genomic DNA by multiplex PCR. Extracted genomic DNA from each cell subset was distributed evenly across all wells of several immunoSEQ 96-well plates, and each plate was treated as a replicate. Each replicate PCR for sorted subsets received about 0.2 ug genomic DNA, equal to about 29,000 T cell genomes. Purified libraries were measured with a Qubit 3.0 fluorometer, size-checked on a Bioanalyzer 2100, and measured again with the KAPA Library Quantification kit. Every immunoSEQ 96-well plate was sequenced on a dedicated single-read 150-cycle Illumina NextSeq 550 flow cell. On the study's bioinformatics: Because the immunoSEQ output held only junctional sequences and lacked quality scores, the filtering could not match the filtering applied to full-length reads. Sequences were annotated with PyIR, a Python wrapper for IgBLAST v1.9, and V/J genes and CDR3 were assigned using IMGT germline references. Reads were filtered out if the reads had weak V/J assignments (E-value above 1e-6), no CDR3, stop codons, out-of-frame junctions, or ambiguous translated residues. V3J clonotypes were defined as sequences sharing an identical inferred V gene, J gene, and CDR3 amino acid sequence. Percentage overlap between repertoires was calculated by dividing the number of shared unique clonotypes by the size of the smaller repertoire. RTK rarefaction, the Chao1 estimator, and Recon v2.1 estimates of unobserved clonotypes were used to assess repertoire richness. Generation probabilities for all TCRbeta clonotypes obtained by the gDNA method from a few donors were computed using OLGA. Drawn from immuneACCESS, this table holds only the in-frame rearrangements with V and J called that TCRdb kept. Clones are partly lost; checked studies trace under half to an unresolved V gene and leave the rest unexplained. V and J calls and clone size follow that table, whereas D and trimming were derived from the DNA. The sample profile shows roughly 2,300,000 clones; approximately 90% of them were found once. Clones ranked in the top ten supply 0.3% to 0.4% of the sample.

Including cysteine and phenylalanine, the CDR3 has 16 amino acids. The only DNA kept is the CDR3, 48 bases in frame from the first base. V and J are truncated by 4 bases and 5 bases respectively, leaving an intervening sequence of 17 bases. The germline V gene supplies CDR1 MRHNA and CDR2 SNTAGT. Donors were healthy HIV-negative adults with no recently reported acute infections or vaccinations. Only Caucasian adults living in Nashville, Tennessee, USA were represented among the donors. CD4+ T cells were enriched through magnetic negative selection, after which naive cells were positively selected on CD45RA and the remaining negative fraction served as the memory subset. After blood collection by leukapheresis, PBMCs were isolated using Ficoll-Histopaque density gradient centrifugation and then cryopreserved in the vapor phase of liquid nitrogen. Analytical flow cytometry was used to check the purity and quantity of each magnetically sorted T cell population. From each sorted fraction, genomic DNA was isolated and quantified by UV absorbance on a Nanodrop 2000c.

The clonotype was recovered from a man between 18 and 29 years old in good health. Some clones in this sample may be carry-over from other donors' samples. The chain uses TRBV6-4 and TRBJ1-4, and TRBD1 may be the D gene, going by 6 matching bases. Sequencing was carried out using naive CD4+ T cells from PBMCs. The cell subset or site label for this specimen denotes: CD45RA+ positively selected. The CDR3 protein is CASSAHPAGENEKLFF. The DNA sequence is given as TGTGCCAGCAGTGCCCACCCGGCAGGGGAAAATGAAAAACTGTTTTTT.